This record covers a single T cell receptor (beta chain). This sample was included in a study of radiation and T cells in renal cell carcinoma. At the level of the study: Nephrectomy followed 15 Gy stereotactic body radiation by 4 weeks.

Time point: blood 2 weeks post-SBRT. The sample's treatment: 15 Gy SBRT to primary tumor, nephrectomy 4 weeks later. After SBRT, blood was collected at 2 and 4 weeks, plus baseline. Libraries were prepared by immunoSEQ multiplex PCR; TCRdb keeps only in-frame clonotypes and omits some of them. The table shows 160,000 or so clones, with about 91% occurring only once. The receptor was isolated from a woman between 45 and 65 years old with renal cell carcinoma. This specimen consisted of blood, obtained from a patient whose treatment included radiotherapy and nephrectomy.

The CDR3: CASSDKRNTEAFF. CDR3 coding DNA: TGTGCCAGCAGCGATAAGCGGAACACTGAAGCTTTCTTT. The rearrangement links TRBV11-3 to TRBJ1-1; unclear D gene. CDR3 length equals 13 residues. The V and J ends lost 5 bases and 1 base respectively, with 8 bases between them. Germline CDR1 is SGHNT and CDR2 is YENEEA.